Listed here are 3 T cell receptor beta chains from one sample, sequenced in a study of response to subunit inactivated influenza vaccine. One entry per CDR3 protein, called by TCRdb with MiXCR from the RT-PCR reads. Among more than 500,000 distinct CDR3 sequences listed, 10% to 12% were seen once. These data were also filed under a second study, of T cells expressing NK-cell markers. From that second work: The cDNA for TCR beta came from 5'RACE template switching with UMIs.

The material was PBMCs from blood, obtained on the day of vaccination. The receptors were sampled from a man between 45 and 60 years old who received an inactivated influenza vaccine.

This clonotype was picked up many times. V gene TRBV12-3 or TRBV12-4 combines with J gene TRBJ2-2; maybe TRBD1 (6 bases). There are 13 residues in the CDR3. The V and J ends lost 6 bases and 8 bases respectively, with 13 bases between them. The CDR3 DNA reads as TGTGCCAGCAGGTTGACAGGTCCTGGGGAGCTGTTTTTT. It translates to CASRLTGPGELFF.

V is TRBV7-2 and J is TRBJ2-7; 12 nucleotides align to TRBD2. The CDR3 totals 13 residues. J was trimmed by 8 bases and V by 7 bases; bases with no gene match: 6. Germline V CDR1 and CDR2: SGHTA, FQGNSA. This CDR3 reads CASNPSGGGKQYF. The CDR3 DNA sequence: TGTGCCAGCAACCCTAGCGGGGGGGGAAAGCAGTACTTC.

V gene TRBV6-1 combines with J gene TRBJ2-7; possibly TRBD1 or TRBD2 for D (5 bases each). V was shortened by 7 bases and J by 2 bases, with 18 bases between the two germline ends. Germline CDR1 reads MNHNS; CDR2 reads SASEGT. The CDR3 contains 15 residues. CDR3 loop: CASTTSGTGTYEQYF. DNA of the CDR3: TGTGCCAGCACGACGTCCGGGACGGGCACCTACGAGCAGTACTTC.